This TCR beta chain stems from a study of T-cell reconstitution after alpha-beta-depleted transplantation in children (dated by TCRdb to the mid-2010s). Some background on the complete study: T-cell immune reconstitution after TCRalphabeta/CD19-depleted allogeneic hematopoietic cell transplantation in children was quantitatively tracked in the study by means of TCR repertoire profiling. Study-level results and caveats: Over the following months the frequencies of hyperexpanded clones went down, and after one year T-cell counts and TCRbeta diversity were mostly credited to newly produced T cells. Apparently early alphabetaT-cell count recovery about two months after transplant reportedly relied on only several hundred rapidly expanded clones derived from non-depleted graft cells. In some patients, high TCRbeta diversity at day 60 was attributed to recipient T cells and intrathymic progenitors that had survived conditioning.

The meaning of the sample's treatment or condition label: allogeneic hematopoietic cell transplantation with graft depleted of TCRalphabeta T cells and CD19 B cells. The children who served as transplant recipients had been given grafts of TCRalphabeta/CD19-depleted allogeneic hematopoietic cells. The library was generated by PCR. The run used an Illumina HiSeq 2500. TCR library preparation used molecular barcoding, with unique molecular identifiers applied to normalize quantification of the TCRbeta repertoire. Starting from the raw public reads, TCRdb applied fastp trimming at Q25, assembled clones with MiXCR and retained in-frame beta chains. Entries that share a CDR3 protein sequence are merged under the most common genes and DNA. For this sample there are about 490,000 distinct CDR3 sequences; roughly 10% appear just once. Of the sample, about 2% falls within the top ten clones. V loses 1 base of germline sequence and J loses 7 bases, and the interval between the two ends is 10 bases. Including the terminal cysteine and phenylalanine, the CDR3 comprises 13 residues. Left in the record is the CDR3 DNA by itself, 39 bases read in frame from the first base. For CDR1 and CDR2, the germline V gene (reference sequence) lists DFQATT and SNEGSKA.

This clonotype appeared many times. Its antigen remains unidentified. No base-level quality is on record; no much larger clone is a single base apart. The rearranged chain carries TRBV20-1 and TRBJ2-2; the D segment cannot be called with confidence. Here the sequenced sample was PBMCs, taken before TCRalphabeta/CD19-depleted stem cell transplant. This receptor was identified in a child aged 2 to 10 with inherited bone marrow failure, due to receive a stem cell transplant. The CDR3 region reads CSARAGLSGELFF. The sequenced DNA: TGCAGTGCTAGAGCCGGGTTGAGCGGGGAGCTGTTTTTT.